This TCR beta chain is drawn from a study of STAT3 mutations in large granular lymphocyte leukemia. The study, taken as a whole, reports: In T-cell large granular lymphocyte leukemia, about half of patients showed multiple immunodominant subclonotypes.

The assay was immunoSEQ multiplex PCR, and TCRdb's table has in-frame clones only and misses some. Of about 9,400 clones in the sample, roughly 91% were seen once. Germline lookup yields CDR1 SGHAT and CDR2 FQNNGV. The length of the CDR3 is 17 residues. Trimming pared 5 bases from V and 1 base from J, leaving 18 bases between. As regards this clone: Its specificity is not known.

The rearrangement joins TRBV11-2 to TRBJ2-4; tentatively, D is TRBD1 or TRBD2 (5 bases each). The TCR was taken from an elderly man with T-cell large granular lymphocyte leukemia. Some clones in this sample may be carry-over from other donors' samples. The sequencing sample was made of peripheral blood mononuclear cells. CDR3 sequence: CASSTLQGPAAKNIQYF. In nucleotides, the CDR3 is TGTGCCAGCAGCACCCTCCAGGGACCCGCGGCCAAAAACATTCAGTACTTC. Using reference TRBV11-2 and TRBJ2-4 for the parts outside the CDR3, the full variable domain is EAGVAQSPRYKIIEKRQSVAFWCNPISGHATLYWYQQILGQGPKLLIQFQNNGVVDDSQLPKDRFSAERLKGVDSTLKIQPAKLEDSAVYLCASSTLQGPAAKNIQYFGAGTRLSVL.